One T cell receptor beta chain is described in this entry. The target antigen is unknown. Compared with germline, one end of the junction differs, possibly owing to a read error. PCR primers comprised 60 Vbeta and 13 Jbeta primers. Under the authors' procedure: About 11 million of roughly 81 million unique TCR beta chains were shared, per a later count. The protocol was immunoSEQ multiplex PCR, while the TCRdb copy is restricted to in-frame clones and leaves out a portion. V, J and clone size are those of that table, while D and trimming were read from the DNA. The sample includes some 150,000 clones, roughly 80% of them seen just once. The donors, nominally healthy at sampling, likely had unrecorded immune exposures. This sample is drawn from a study of cytomegalovirus exposure and HLA in healthy donors. Study-level results: Highest at DRB1 and lowest at HLA-C, TCR association rates differed among HLA loci in a later analysis.

The receptor was derived from a female donor in good health and CMV-seronegative. The sequencing input was PBMCs.

The CDR3 DNA follows: TGTTCCAGCAGCCGAAGGACAGATTATAATTCACCCCTCCACTTT. Its protein is CSSSRRTDYNSPLHF. This rearrangement joins TRBV7-9 to TRBJ1-6; weak D call: TRBD1 (6 bases). The germline V gene has CDR1 SEHNR and CDR2 FQNEAQ (reference sequence). CDR3 size: 15 residues.